This TCR beta chain was sequenced in a study of CD8 T cells in ankylosing spondylitis. Study findings and constraints: Roughly eight highly homologous variants made up a TCR beta motif that seemed to typify ankylosing spondylitis blood.

Using its own MiXCR run on the 5' RACE reads, TCRdb lists one record per CDR3 protein. The sample includes over 600,000 distinct CDR3 sequences, 15% to 20% seen only once; the top ten take about a fifth. There are many counts of this clonotype. Its specificity is not known. CDR3 size: 16 residues. Trimming took off 5 bases at V and 7 bases at J, with 21 bases between the two ends. Germline assignment: CDR1 LNHDA and CDR2 SQIVND (reference sequence). The origin of this receptor is a male donor with ankylosing spondylitis. Sequenced input: blood, either unsorted or a sorted T cell fraction (not recorded which). The genes are TRBV19 and TRBJ2-1; D is unresolved. CDR3 region: CASSFRPLQVGNEQFF. CDR3 nucleotide sequence: TGTGCCAGTAGTTTCCGACCCCTCCAGGTGGGGAATGAGCAGTTCTTC.